The text below deals with one T cell receptor (beta chain). The V end lost 2 bases, the J end lost 0 bases, and 13 bases lay between the germline ends. The CDR3 consists of 16 residues. From germline, CDR1 is SGHTS and CDR2 YDEGEE. The data belong to a study of blood T cell repertoires in COVID-19. Study details: The study drew acute and convalescent COVID-19 samples from the United States, Italy and Spain. The cDNA or gDNA used as material had been derived from T cells, B-cell-depleted T cells, or PBMCs.

Original analysis: Estimation of nucleated cell counts relied on the amplification of reference gene primers. The assay was immunoSEQ multiplex PCR, and TCRdb's table has in-frame clones only and misses some. That table is the source of V, J and clone size, and D and trimming were worked out from the DNA. The table has 400,000 to 500,000 clones, just over 85% seen once. The V gene is TRBV5-8, the J gene TRBJ2-3; unclear D gene. This clonotype was obtained from a woman aged 30 to 39 with active or convalescent COVID-19. The material sequenced was peripheral blood. CDR3 sequence: CASSFEIPPSTDTQYF. The DNA of the CDR3 is TGTGCCAGCAGCTTTGAGATCCCGCCTAGCACAGATACGCAGTATTTT.